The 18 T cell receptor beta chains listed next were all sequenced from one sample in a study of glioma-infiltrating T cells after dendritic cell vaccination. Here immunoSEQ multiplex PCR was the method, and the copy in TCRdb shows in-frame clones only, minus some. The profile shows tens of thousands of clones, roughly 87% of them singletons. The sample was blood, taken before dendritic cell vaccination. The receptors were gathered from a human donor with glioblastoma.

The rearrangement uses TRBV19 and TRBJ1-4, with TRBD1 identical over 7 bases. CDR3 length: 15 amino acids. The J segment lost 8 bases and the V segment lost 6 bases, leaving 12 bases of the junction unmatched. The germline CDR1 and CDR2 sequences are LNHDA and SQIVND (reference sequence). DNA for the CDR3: TGTGCCAGTAGCCCGGAGGGACTCAGGGGGGAAAAACTGTTTTTT. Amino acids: CASSPEGLRGEKLFF.

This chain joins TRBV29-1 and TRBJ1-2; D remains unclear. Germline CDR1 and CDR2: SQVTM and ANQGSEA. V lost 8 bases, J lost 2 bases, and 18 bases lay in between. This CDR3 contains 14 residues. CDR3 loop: CSTRGGNPNYGYTF. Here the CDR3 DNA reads TGCAGCACACGCGGAGGGAATCCAAACTATGGCTACACCTTC. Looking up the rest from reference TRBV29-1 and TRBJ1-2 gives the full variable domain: SAVISQKPSRDICQRGTSLTIQCQVDSQVTMMFWYRQQPGQSLTLIATANQGSEATYESGFVIDKFPISRPNLTFSTLTVSNMSPEDSSIYLCSTRGGNPNYGYTFGSGTRLTVV.

The CDR3 DNA reads as TGTGCCAGCAGTGTAAGCGGGAGGGCCGATAATGAGCAGTTCTTC. It is translated as CASSVSGRADNEQFF. V gene TRBV2 combines with J gene TRBJ2-1; 10 bases map to TRBD2. CDR3 length: 15 residues. V shed 4 bases, J shed 7 bases, and the junction held 7 bases outside the gene matches. Germline values: CDR1 SNHLY, CDR2 FYNNEI.

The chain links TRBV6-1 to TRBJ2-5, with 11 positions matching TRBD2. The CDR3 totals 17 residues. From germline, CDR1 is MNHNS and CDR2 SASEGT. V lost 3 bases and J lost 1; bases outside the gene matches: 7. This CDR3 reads CASSDPGTSGPQETQYF. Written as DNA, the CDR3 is TGTGCCAGCAGTGACCCCGGGACTAGCGGACCCCAAGAGACCCAGTACTTC.

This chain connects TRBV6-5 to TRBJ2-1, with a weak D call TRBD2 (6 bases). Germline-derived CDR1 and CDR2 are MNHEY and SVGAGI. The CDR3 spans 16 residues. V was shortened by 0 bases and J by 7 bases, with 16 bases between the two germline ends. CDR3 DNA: TGTGCCAGCAGTTACTCGGGGGGAGGTTTTTTAAATGAGCAGTTCTTC. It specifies CASSYSGGGFLNEQFF.

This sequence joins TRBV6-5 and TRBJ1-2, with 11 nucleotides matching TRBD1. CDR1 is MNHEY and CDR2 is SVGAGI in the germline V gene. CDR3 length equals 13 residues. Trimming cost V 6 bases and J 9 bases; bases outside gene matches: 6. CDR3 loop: CASSRGQGARYTF. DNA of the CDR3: TGTGCCAGCAGCCGCGGACAGGGGGCTCGCTACACCTTC.

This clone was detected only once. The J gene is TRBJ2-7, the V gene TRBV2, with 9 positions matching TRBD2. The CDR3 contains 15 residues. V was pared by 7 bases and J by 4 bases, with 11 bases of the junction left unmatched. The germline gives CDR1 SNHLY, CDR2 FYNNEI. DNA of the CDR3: TGTGCCAGCACTGAGGTACCAGCGGGGGGTTACGAGCAGTACTTC. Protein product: CASTEVPAGGYEQYF.

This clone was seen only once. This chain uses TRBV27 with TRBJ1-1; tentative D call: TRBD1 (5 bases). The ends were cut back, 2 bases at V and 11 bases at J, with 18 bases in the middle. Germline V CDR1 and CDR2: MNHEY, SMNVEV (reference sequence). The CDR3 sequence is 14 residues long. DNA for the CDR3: TGTGCCAGCAGTTTAAAAAGGCAGGGTATCTATGCTTTCTTT. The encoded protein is CASSLKRQGIYAFF.

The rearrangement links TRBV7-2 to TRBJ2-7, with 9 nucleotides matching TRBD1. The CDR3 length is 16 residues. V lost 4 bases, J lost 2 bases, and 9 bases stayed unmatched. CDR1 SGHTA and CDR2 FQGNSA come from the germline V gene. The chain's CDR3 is CASSYKTDRGAYEQYF. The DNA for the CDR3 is TGTGCCAGCAGCTACAAGACGGACAGGGGTGCCTACGAGCAGTACTTC.

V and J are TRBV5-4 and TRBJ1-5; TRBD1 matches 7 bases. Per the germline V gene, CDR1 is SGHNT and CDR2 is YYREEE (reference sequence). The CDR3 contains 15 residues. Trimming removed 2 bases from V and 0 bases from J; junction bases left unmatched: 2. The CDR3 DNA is TGTGCCAGCAGCTTTGGGACAGCTAGCAATCAGCCCCAGCATTTT. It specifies CASSFGTASNQPQHF.

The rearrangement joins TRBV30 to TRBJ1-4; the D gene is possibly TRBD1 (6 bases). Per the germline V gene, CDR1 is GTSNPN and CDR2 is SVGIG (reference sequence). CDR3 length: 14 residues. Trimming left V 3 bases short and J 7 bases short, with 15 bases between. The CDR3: CAWRSQGFGEKLFF. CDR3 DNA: TGTGCCTGGAGATCCCAGGGGTTCGGTGAAAAACTGTTTTTT. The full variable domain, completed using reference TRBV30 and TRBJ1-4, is SQTIHQWPATLVQPVGSPLSLECTVEGTSNPNLYWYRQAAGRGLQLLFYSVGIGQISSEVPQNLSASRPQDRQFILSSKKLLLSDSGFYLCAWRSQGFGEKLFFGSGTQLSVL.

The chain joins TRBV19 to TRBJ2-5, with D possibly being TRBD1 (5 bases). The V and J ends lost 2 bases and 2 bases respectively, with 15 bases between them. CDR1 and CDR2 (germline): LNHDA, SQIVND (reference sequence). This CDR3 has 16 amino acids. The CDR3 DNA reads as TGTGCCAGTAGTATAAAAGCTTTGGGGCGGCAAGAGACCCAGTACTTC. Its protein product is CASSIKALGRQETQYF.

The CDR3 DNA reads TGTGCCAGCAGCTTAGGGGGGGGCGAGACCCAGTACTTC. Translation gives CASSLGGGETQYF. This chain links TRBV11-2 with TRBJ2-5; a possible D gene is TRBD2 (7 bases). CDR1 is SGHAT, CDR2 FQNNGV, per germline. The germline V and J ends were trimmed by 1 base and 5 bases, with 8 bases remaining between them. The CDR3 has 13 amino acids.

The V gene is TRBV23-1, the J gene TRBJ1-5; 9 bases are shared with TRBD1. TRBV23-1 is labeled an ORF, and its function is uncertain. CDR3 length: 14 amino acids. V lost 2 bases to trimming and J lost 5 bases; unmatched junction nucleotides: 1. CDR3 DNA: TGCGCCAGCAGTCAAACAGGGGGCGATCAGCCCCAGCATTTT. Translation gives CASSQTGGDQPQHF.

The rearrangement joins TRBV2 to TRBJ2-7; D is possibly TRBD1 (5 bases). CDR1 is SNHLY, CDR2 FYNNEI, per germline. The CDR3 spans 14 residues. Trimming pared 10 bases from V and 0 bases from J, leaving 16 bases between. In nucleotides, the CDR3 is TGTGCCACGTCCGAATCAGGGATCTCCTACGAGCAGTACTTC. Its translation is CATSESGISYEQYF.

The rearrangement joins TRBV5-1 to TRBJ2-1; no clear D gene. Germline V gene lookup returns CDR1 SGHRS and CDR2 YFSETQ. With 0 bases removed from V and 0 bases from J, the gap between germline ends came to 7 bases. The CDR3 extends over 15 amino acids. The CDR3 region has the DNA TGCGCCAGCAGCTTGGAGAGTCTCTCCTACAATGAGCAGTTCTTC. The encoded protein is CASSLESLSYNEQFF.

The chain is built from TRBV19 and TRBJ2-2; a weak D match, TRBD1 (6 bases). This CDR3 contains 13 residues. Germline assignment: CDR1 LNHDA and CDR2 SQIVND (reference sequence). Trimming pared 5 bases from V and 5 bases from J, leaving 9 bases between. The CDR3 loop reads CASSLTGTGELFF. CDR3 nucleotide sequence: TGTGCCAGTAGTCTAACAGGGACCGGGGAGCTGTTTTTT.

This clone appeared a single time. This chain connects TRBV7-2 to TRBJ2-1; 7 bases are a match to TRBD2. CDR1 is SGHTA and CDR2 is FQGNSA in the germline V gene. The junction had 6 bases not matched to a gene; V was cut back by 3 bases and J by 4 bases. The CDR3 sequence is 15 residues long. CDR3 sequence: CASSFRGLDYNEQFF. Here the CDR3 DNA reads TGTGCCAGCAGCTTTAGAGGACTAGATTACAATGAGCAGTTCTTC.